This T cell receptor (beta chain) is from a study of T cells in Graves' hyperthyroidism and ophthalmopathy. Study background: Initial diagnosis, before any treatment, was when peripheral blood was collected.

The table lists this clonotype with many counts. CDR1 is SGHVS, CDR2 FQNEAQ, per germline. V lost 1 base, J lost 3 bases, and 9 bases lay in between. This CDR3 region has 14 residues. What was amplified from RNA transcripts were TCR beta CDR3 regions. An initial round of RT-PCR targeting the TCR CDR3 relied on the HTBI primer set. TCRdb independently ran MiXCR on the multiplex PCR reads; one entry per CDR3 protein. The sample yields some 550,000 distinct CDR3 sequences, more than 20% seen once. The gene calls are TRBV7-8 and TRBJ2-5, with D uncertain. Sequences were obtained from blood. The receptor was isolated from a young man with Graves' hyperthyroidism. CDR3 nucleotides: TGTGCCAGCAGCTTAGGCCGGATTAAAGAGACCCAGTACTTC. This gives the protein CASSLGRIKETQYF.